Described below is a single TCR beta chain sequence and its context. The target antigen is unknown. The entry originates in a study of T cell responses to AZD1222 COVID-19 vaccine. Overall study context: Second-dose intervals of approximately 4 or approximately 12 weeks were pooled. Broader study findings: Spike as a whole was targeted by vaccine-associated CD4 TCRs, dominant at 160-218 and 743-854. Only six or seven AZD1222 recipients tested seropositive at baseline. Clonal diversity was possibly underestimated; the donors were predominantly white British and more often female.

This table comes from immunoSEQ multiplex PCR, and its TCRdb copy is limited to in-frame clones, with some not included. The data hold roughly 200,000 clones, with about 91% observed a single time. Germline assignment: CDR1 MNHEY and CDR2 SVGAGI. Trimming left V 2 bases short and J 2 bases short, with 10 bases between. The CDR3 consists of 14 residues. The J gene is TRBJ2-7, the V gene TRBV6-5; no clear D gene. The material sequenced was peripheral blood, taken on day 0 of AZD1222 vaccination. This TCR was recovered from an adult in good health. The CDR3 DNA reads as TGTGCCAGCAGTTACACCAACAGTGCCTACGAGCAGTACTTC. It specifies CASSYTNSAYEQYF.